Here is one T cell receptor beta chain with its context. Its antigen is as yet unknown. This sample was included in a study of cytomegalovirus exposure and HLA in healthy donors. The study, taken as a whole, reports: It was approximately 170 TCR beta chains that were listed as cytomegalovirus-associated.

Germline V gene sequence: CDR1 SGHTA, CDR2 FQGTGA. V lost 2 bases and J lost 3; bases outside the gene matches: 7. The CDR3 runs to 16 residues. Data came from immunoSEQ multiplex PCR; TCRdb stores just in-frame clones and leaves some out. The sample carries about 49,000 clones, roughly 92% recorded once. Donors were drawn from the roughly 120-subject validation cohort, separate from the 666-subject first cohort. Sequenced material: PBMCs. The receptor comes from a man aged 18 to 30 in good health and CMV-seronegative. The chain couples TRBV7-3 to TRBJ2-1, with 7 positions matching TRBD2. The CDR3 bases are TGTGCCAGCAGCTTAGGGGCTAGCGGCGACTACAATGAGCAGTTCTTC. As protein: CASSLGASGDYNEQFF.